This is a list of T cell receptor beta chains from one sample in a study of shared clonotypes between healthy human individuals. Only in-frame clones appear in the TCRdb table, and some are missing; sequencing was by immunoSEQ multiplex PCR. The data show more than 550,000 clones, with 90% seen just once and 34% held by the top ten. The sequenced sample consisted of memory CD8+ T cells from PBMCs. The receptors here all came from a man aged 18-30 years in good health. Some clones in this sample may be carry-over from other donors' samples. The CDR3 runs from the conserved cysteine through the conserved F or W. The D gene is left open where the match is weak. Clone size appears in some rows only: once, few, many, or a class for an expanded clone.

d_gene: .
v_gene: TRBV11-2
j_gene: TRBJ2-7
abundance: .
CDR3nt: TGTGCCAGCAGCTTTGGACTACCCTACGAGCAGTACTTC
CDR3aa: CASSFGLPYEQYF

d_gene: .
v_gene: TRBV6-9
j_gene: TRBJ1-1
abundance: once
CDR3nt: TGTGCCAGCAGTTGGTGGGCTGTGAACACTGAAGCTTTCTTT
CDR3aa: CASSWWAVNTEAFF

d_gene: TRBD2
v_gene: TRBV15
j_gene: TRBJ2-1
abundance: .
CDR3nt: TGTGCCACCAGCAGAGAGGGAGCGGGAGCCTACAATGAGCAGTTCTTC
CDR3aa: CATSREGAGAYNEQFF

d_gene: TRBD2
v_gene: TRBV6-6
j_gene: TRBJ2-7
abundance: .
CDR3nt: TGTGCCAGCAGTTCGCCTAGCGGCTACGAGCAGTACTTC
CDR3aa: CASSSPSGYEQYF

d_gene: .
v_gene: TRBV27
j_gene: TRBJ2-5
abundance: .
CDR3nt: TGTGCCAGCAGTTACATCGGGGGGCTGGAGACCCAGTACTTC
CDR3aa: CASSYIGGLETQYF

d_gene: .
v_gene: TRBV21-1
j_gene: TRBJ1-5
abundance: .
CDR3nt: TGTGCCAGCAGCAAAGAAGCGGGGAGCAATCAGCCCCAGCATTTT
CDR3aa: CASSKEAGSNQPQHF

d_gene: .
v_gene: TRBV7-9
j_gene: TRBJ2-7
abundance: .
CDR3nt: TGTGCCAGCAGTACCGCCCAGCACTACGAGCAGTACTTC
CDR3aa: CASSTAQHYEQYF

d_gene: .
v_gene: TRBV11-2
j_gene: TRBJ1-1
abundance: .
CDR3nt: TGTGCCAGCAGCTTAGTCGTCGGACCCGGGGGCCCTGAAGCTTTCTTT
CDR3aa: CASSLVVGPGGPEAFF

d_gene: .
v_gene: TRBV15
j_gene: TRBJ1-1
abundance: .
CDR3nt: TGTGCCACCAGCAGTGGCAGGCAGAACACTGAAGCTTTCTTT
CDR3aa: CATSSGRQNTEAFF

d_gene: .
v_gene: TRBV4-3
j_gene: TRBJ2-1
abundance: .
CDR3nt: TGCGCCAGCAGCGAAGCAAACTACAATGAGCAGTTCTTC
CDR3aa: CASSEANYNEQFF

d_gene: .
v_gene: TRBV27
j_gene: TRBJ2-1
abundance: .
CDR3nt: TGTGCCAGCAGTTTAACCTACAATGAGCAGTTCTTC
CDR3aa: CASSLTYNEQFF

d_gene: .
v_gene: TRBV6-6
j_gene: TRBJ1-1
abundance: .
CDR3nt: TGTGCCAGCAGTTATGTAAACACTGAAGCTTTCTTT
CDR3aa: CASSYVNTEAFF

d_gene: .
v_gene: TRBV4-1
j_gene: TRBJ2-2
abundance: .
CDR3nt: TGCGCCAGCGGGGCTGTAACCGGGGAGCTGTTTTTT
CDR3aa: CASGAVTGELFF

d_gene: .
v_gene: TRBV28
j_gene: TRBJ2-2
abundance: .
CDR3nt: TGTGCCAGCAGAACCGGGACGAACACCGGGGAGCTGTTTTTT
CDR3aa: CASRTGTNTGELFF

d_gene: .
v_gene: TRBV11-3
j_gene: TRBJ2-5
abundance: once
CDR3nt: TGTGCCAGCAGCTATCCCTTCCGGGGGCATAAGTACTTC
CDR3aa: CASSYPFRGHKYF